This TCR beta chain was captured by sequencing in a study of cytomegalovirus exposure and HLA in healthy donors. Points on this clone: No antigen is known for it.

The study's findings and limits: The authors judged a highly shared variant cluster likely a sequencing artifact. An analysis that was carried out later associated some 17,000 TCR beta sequences with HLA alleles at 0.05 false discovery rate. A prior analysis recorded that most TCR beta V segments were productive about 87% or about 30% of the time.

Both 60 Vbeta primers and 13 Jbeta primers went into the PCR. Profiling relied on immunoSEQ multiplex PCR, and the TCRdb table lists in-frame clones only, not all of them. The sample holds about 93,000 clones; nearly 80% are singletons and the top ten take about 3%. The receptor's source is a woman aged 40 to 49 in good health and CMV-seronegative. Sequenced: PBMCs.

DNA for the CDR3: TGTGCCAGCAGAGCCGACAGCATCAACACCGGGGAGCTGTTTTTT. Residues: CASRADSINTGELFF. The chain links TRBV6-4 to TRBJ2-2; possibly TRBD1 for D (5 bases). The length of the CDR3 is 15 residues. The V and J ends lost 6 bases and 2 bases respectively, with 13 bases between them. Germline-derived CDR1 and CDR2 are MRHNA and SNTAGT.